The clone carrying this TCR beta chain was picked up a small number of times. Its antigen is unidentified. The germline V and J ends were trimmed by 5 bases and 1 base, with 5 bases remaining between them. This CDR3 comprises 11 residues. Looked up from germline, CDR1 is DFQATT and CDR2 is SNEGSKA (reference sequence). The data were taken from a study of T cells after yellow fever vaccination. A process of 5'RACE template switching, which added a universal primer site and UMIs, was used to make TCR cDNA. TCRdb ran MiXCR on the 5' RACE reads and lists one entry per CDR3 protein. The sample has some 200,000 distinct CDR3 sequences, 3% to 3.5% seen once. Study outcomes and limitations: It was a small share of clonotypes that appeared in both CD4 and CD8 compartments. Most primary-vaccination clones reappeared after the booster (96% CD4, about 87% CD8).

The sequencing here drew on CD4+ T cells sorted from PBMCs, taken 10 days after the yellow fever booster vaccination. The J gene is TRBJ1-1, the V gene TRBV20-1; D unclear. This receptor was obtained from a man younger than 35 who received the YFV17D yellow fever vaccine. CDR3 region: CSAPGNTEAFF. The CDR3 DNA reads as TGCAGTGCTCCAGGGAACACTGAAGCTTTCTTT.